The clone carrying this T cell receptor beta chain was seen a handful of times. The data originate from a study of molecular identifiers for immune sequencing clone quantification. Via MiXCR, TCRdb re-called the PCR reads, giving one row per CDR3 protein. The sample has approximately 550,000 distinct CDR3 sequences; about 25% are singletons. Naive CD8 libraries were made from about 20,000 to 1,000,000 sorted cells, and they used 10%, 30% or 50% RNA. This CDR3 contains 17 residues. In germline, CDR1 is DFQATT, CDR2 SNEGSKA (reference sequence). Trimming took off 3 bases at V and 4 bases at J, with 24 bases between the two ends.

The sample consisted of naive CD8+ T cells from blood, with Jurkat cell RNA spiked in. Subset specified: FACS-sorted CD8+CD4-CCR7+CD45RA+ naive T cells. The gene calls are TRBV20-1 and TRBJ2-5; a weak D match, TRBD1 (6 bases). This clonotype originated in a human donor in good health. Some libraries in this study had Jurkat cell RNA spiked in. CDR3 amino acids: CSASAPPVAGVRETQYF. The CDR3 DNA follows: TGCAGTGCTAGTGCCCCCCCCGTGGCAGGGGTCAGAGAGACCCAGTACTTC.